This T cell receptor beta chain was sequenced for a study of blood T cells in healthy people across ages. Concerning this clonotype: What it binds is not known. A much larger clone is a single base away; this may be a read error.

The CDR3 contains 12 residues. V lost 3 bases and J lost 2, with 8 bases in between. The germline V gene encodes CDR1 DFQATT and CDR2 SNEGSKA (reference sequence). Through a sample-barcoded 5' primer and a J-beta primer mix, a second PCR was run for about 7 to 12 cycles. Tags on each cDNA molecule came from a template-switch adaptor with 12 random nucleotides. Each CDR3 protein gets one entry after TCRdb re-called the 5' RACE reads with MiXCR. The sample comprises 650,000 to 800,000 distinct CDR3 sequences, 40% to 65% of which are singletons, and less than 15% rests with the top ten. Findings and caveats of the study: Expanded clonotype changes were possibly confounded by unknown donor CMV status. Per million T cells, the diversity of TCR beta decreased roughly linearly as age advanced.

The clonotype was recovered from an elderly woman in good health. The source material was blood. This chain joins TRBV20-1 and TRBJ2-7; D perhaps matches TRBD2 (6 bases). CDR3 region: CSASGRPYEQYF. The CDR3 DNA is TGCAGTGCTAGCGGGAGACCCTACGAGCAGTACTTC.